This entry lists 4 T cell receptor beta chains sequenced from one sample in a study of T-cell reconstitution after alpha-beta-depleted transplantation in children. Unique molecular identifiers were used in preparing the TCRbeta library. TCRdb reanalysed the PCR reads using MiXCR and keeps one entry per CDR3 protein. In the table there are around 450,000 distinct CDR3 sequences, around two fifths of which are singletons. The sample consisted of PBMCs, taken before TCRalphabeta/CD19-depleted stem cell transplant. The receptor set was obtained from a girl aged 2-10 years with aplastic anemia, due to receive a stem cell transplant.

This clonotype turned up a few times. The genes are TRBV6-1 and TRBJ2-7, with 8 bases lining up with TRBD1. The V gene end was trimmed by 5 bases and the J gene end by 6 bases; junction bases not matched to a gene: 12. CDR1 and CDR2 from the germline V gene are MNHNS and SASEGT. This CDR3 spans 15 amino acids. CDR3 bases: TGTGCCAGCAGTCCCGACTTGTGGACAGGGACCGAGCAGTACTTC. Protein product: CASSPDLWTGTEQYF.

J is TRBJ2-3 and V is TRBV20-1; D is ambiguous. The CDR3 spans 11 residues. CDR1 and CDR2 (germline): DFQATT, SNEGSKA (reference sequence). The V end was cut by 5 bases, the J end by 5 bases, with 8 bases between. CDR3 bases: TGCAGTGCTCAACACGGAGATACGCAGTATTTT. The encoded protein is CSAQHGDTQYF.

The table lists this clonotype with many counts. The rearrangement uses TRBV6-5 and TRBJ2-1, with D unclear. The germline V gene has CDR1 MNHEY and CDR2 SVGAGI. This CDR3 has 16 residues. The V end was cut by 0 bases, the J end by 4 bases, with 13 bases between. Here the CDR3 DNA reads TGTGCCAGCAGTTACTCCGGGCTAAAACCTTACAATGAGCAGTTCTTC. This translates into CASSYSGLKPYNEQFF.

This clonotype was observed a single time. This chain uses TRBV11-1 with TRBJ2-1; 11 positions match TRBD2. Germline V gives CDR1 SGHAT, CDR2 FQDESV (reference sequence). V shed 4 bases, J shed 0 bases, and the junction held 11 bases outside the gene matches. The CDR3 contains 19 residues. CDR3 sequence reads: CASSSPGTSGPSSYNEQFF. CDR3 DNA: TGTGCCAGCAGCTCTCCCGGGACTAGCGGACCCAGCTCCTACAATGAGCAGTTCTTC.